This TCR beta chain was documented in a study of identical twins. The sample holds many counts of this clonotype. A single record per CDR3 protein comes from TCRdb applying MiXCR to the 5' RACE reads. The data contain around 500,000 distinct CDR3 sequences, 11% to 15% of them seen just once; the ten biggest clones take up around 0.57%. Germline V CDR1 and CDR2: SNHLY, FYNNEI. V lost 6 bases, J lost 3 bases, and 4 bases stayed unmatched. CDR3 size: 14 residues. This sample also appeared in a second study, on yellow fever vaccine responses in identical twins.

This chain links TRBV2 with TRBJ2-1; 8 positions match TRBD2. This TCR derives from a woman aged 18-29 years in good health. Source material: CD4+ T cells sorted from blood. Written as DNA, the CDR3 is TGTGCCAGCAGAACCGGGACTAGCTACAATGAGCAGTTCTTC. Its translation is CASRTGTSYNEQFF.